The 28 T cell receptor beta chains listed next were all sequenced from one sample in a study of T cell responses to AZD1222 COVID-19 vaccine. Repertoires were generated with immunoSEQ multiplex PCR, while TCRdb's copy carries only in-frame clones and drops some. The sample shows about 140,000 clones, roughly 92% of them seen only once. This specimen consisted of peripheral blood, obtained 28 days after the second AZD1222 dose. These receptors all come from an adult who received the AZD1222 COVID-19 vaccine.

The rearrangement joins TRBV4-2 to TRBJ2-7; 13 bases map to TRBD2. Germline V gene data show CDR1 as LGHNA and CDR2 as YNFKEQ. V trimming: 4 bases; J trimming: 6 bases; junction bases outside the gene matches: 6. CDR3 length: 15 residues. In nucleotides, the CDR3 is TGTGCCAGCAGCCCCGACCGGACTAGCGGGAGCGAGCAGTACTTC. Encoded protein: CASSPDRTSGSEQYF.

The rearrangement links TRBV19 to TRBJ1-5; D perhaps matches TRBD1 (6 bases). Trimming stripped 11 bases from V and 3 bases from J, with 17 bases between. This CDR3 has 14 amino acids. The V gene's germline CDR1 is LNHDA and CDR2 SQIVND (reference sequence). CDR3 amino acids: CAPALTGNNQPQHF. DNA of the CDR3: TGTGCCCCTGCCCTAACAGGGAACAATCAGCCCCAGCATTTT. The variable domain in full, completed from reference TRBV19 and TRBJ1-5, reads DGGITQSPKYLFRKEGQNVTLSCEQNLNHDAMYWYRQDPGQGLRLIYYSQIVNDFQKGDIAEGYSVSREKKESFPLTVTSAQKNPTAFYLCAPALTGNNQPQHFGDGTRLSIL.

V is TRBV6-1 and J is TRBJ2-5, with D tentatively TRBD2 (6 bases). Trimming left V 0 bases short and J 5 bases short, with 13 bases between. The CDR3 consists of 15 residues. Looked up from germline, CDR1 is MNHNS and CDR2 is SASEGT. This CDR3 is CASSEAEGGWETQYF. The CDR3 bases are TGTGCCAGCAGTGAAGCCGAGGGAGGCTGGGAGACCCAGTACTTC.

The chain uses TRBV6-5 and TRBJ1-1; D ambiguous. Trimming removed 6 bases at V and 0 bases at J, with 8 bases between. The CDR3 loop spans 13 amino acids. The germline CDR1 and CDR2 sequences are MNHEY and SVGAGI. The CDR3 region has the DNA TGTGCCAGCAGCATGACACTGAACACTGAAGCTTTCTTT. This translates into CASSMTLNTEAFF.

The chain has TRBV9 and TRBJ2-2, with D uncertain. The CDR3 spans 15 residues. Trimming left V 0 bases short and J 5 bases short, with 11 bases between. The germline gives CDR1 SGDLS, CDR2 YYNGEE. For the CDR3, the DNA is TGTGCCAGCAGCGTAGCCCCCACTGGGACCGGGGAGCTGTTTTTT. Its protein product is CASSVAPTGTGELFF.

CDR3 nucleotides: TGTGCCACCAGCAGAGATCTCAGGGGTTCCACCGGGGAGCTGTTTTTT. This gives the protein CATSRDLRGSTGELFF. The chain is built from TRBV15 and TRBJ2-2, with TRBD1 as a possible D gene (6 bases). This CDR3 spans 16 amino acids. Germline V CDR1 and CDR2: LNHNV, YYDKDF (reference sequence). V lost 0 bases and J lost 4, with 12 bases in between.

The chain combines TRBV5-1 with TRBJ2-3; the match to TRBD1 covers 7 bases. V shed 3 bases, J shed 4 bases, and the junction held 5 bases outside the gene matches. From germline, CDR1 is SGHRS and CDR2 YFSETQ. CDR3 length: 14 amino acids. In DNA, the CDR3 is TGCGCCAGCAGCTCCAACAGGGGCCCAGATACGCAGTATTTT. This translates into CASSSNRGPDTQYF.

V and J are TRBV19 and TRBJ2-3; D is possibly TRBD1 (6 bases). Germline V gene sequence: CDR1 LNHDA, CDR2 SQIVND (reference sequence). The CDR3 extends over 13 amino acids. V was cut by 9 bases and J by 3 bases, with 13 bases left in between. The CDR3: CASHPTGTDTQYF. Written as DNA, the CDR3 is TGTGCCAGCCATCCAACAGGGACAGATACGCAGTATTTT.

The chain is built from TRBV18 and TRBJ2-5; D ambiguous. The V gene lost 2 bases and the J gene lost 2 bases, with 9 bases spanning the gap. CDR1 KGHSH and CDR2 LQKENI come from the germline V gene. The length of the CDR3 is 14 residues. The CDR3 bases are TGTGCCAGCTCACCAGGACGGAGTCAAGAGACCCAGTACTTC. Translating it yields CASSPGRSQETQYF.

The chain carries TRBV27 and TRBJ1-2, with D possibly being TRBD1 (5 bases). The CDR3 has 14 residues. The V end lost 2 bases, the J end lost 7 bases, and 14 bases lay between the germline ends. Germline CDR1 and CDR2: MNHEY and SMNVEV (reference sequence). The CDR3 region has the DNA TGTGCCAGCAGTTTAAGAGGAGGGGCGGGTGGCTACACCTTC. This codes for CASSLRGGAGGYTF.

This clone came up once. V usage is TRBV5-1 and J usage is TRBJ2-7, with D possibly TRBD1 on 6 matching bases. The length of the CDR3 is 12 residues. V was shortened by 2 bases and J by 4 bases, with 7 bases between the two germline ends. CDR1 and CDR2 from the germline V gene are SGHRS and YFSETQ. The CDR3 DNA sequence: TGCGCCAGCAGCTTACAGGGTTACGAGCAGTACTTC. It translates to CASSLQGYEQYF.

The chain employs TRBV5-1 and TRBJ2-3; possibly TRBD1 or TRBD2 for D (6 bases each). This CDR3 comprises 14 residues. V dropped 4 bases and J dropped 1 base, with 10 bases sitting between them. From germline, CDR1 is SGHRS and CDR2 YFSETQ. CDR3 in DNA: TGCGCCAGCAGCGGGGGGCTGGGCACAGATACGCAGTATTTT. It codes for CASSGGLGTDTQYF.

This chain connects TRBV30 to TRBJ1-2; TRBD1 agrees at 7 bases. The CDR3 length is 15 residues. Germline V gene sequence: CDR1 GTSNPN, CDR2 SVGIG (reference sequence). Trimming took 0 bases from V and 3 from J; bases not matched to a gene: 7. DNA for the CDR3: TGTGCCTGGAGTGTACGTCACAGGGGTGACTATGGCTACACCTTC. Translated, it gives CAWSVRHRGDYGYTF.

This sequence joins TRBV25-1 and TRBJ1-2; no clear D. V was pared by 6 bases and J by 4 bases, with 12 bases between. CDR3 size: 13 residues. Germline V gene sequence: CDR1 MGHDK, CDR2 SYGVNS. DNA for the CDR3: TGTGCCAGCAGCCACGGACGATCCTATGGCTACACCTTC. Translated, it gives CASSHGRSYGYTF.

The rearrangement joins TRBV27 to TRBJ2-3; D gene uncertain. CDR3 length equals 15 residues. CDR1 and CDR2 from the germline V gene are MNHEY and SMNVEV (reference sequence). V was trimmed by 1 base and J by 5 bases, leaving 13 bases between them. The CDR3, as DNA: TGTGCCAGCAGTTTATATGGTCCGTTAGGAGATACGCAGTATTTT. Translated: CASSLYGPLGDTQYF.

This clone was seen only once. The chain recombines TRBV9 with TRBJ1-1; 8 bases match TRBD1. The trim removed 4 bases at V and 4 bases at J, leaving 9 bases unmatched. The CDR3 consists of 15 residues. Germline V gene sequence: CDR1 SGDLS, CDR2 YYNGEE. The CDR3 DNA reads TGTGCCAGCAGCTTATCGGACAGGGCGTTCACTGAAGCTTTCTTT. Translated, it gives CASSLSDRAFTEAFF.

The CDR3 DNA is TGTGCCAGCACCCACTGGGGCAACCCGAACACCGGGGAGCTGTTTTTT. Protein: CASTHWGNPNTGELFF. V gene TRBV7-6 combines with J gene TRBJ2-2; a weak D match, TRBD1 (5 bases). Germline V lookup: CDR1 SGHVS, CDR2 FNYEAQ. The V end was cut by 7 bases, the J end by 0 bases, with 15 bases between. CDR3 length: 16 residues.

The rearrangement links TRBV5-6 to TRBJ1-2, with D maybe TRBD1 (5 bases). Germline CDR1 SGHDT, CDR2 YYEEEE. V was cut by 6 bases and J by 9 bases, with 18 bases left in between. The CDR3 has 13 amino acids. The CDR3 DNA follows: TGTGCCAGCAAGTTGGAGGACAATATAAGCTACACCTTC. Its protein is CASKLEDNISYTF.

The chain uses TRBV5-1 and TRBJ1-2; D call uncertain. V shed 4 bases and J shed 4 bases, with 11 bases lying between them. From germline, CDR1 is SGHRS and CDR2 YFSETQ. This CDR3 has 13 residues. The CDR3 loop reads CASSQDGPYGYTF. CDR3 bases: TGCGCCAGCAGCCAGGACGGGCCCTATGGCTACACCTTC. Based on the CDR3 plus reference TRBV5-1 and TRBJ1-2, the full variable domain is KAGVTQTPRYLIKTRGQQVTLSCSPISGHRSVSWYQQTPGQGLQFLFEYFSETQRNKGNFPGRFSGRQFSNSRSEMNVSTLELGDSALYLCASSQDGPYGYTFGSGTRLTVV.

This chain connects TRBV19 to TRBJ2-2; TRBD1 agrees at 10 bases. V was clipped by 6 bases and J by 0 bases; unmatched bases: 7. This CDR3 region has 17 residues. Germline values: CDR1 LNHDA, CDR2 SQIVND (reference sequence). The CDR3 here is CASRRQGALANTGELFF. CDR3 nucleotide sequence: TGTGCCAGTAGGCGACAGGGGGCCTTGGCGAACACCGGGGAGCTGTTTTTT.

CDR3 DNA: TGCGCCAGCAGGTCCGTAAGCGGGTCGAACACCGGGGAGCTGTTTTTT. Translated: CASRSVSGSNTGELFF. The gene calls are TRBV5-1 and TRBJ2-2; possibly TRBD2 for D (6 bases). V was cut by 5 bases and J by 0 bases, with 14 bases left in between. The CDR3 has 16 residues. The germline V gene has CDR1 SGHRS and CDR2 YFSETQ.

This sequence joins TRBV4-1 and TRBJ2-3; D uncertain. The CDR3 is made up of 15 amino acids. Deletions cut 3 bases from V and 4 bases from J, with 14 bases between. In germline, CDR1 is MGHRA, CDR2 YSYEKL. CDR3 bases: TGCGCCAGCAGCCAGATGACTCTTACCCCAGATACGCAGTATTTT. Protein: CASSQMTLTPDTQYF.

The chain combines TRBV14 with TRBJ2-2; maybe TRBD2 (6 bases). CDR1 and CDR2 from the germline V gene are SGHDN and FVKESK. Trimming pared 1 base from V and 0 bases from J, leaving 15 bases between. CDR3 length: 18 residues. The CDR3 sequence is CASSQVFRGGANTGELFF. The CDR3, as DNA: TGTGCCAGCAGCCAAGTCTTTCGAGGAGGGGCGAACACCGGGGAGCTGTTTTTT.

The genes are TRBV5-4 and TRBJ2-7; D uncertain. The CDR3 length is 15 residues. The germline CDR1 and CDR2 sequences are SGHNT and YYREEE (reference sequence). The germline V and J ends were trimmed by 1 base and 0 bases, with 11 bases remaining between them. CDR3 DNA: TGTGCCAGCAGCTTGAAACCCGTGAGCTCCTACGAGCAGTACTTC. Protein: CASSLKPVSSYEQYF.

The CDR3 coding sequence is TGTGCCAGCAGCCGCAGCTCTGAAGCTTTCTTT. As protein: CASSRSSEAFF. The chain carries TRBV4-2 and TRBJ1-1; D is ambiguous. CDR3 length: 11 amino acids. Germline-derived CDR1 and CDR2 are LGHNA and YNFKEQ. The ends were cut back, 4 bases at V and 6 bases at J, with 6 bases in the middle.

The chain carries TRBV6-5 and TRBJ1-1, with D possibly being TRBD1 (6 bases). V lost 6 bases and J 6 bases, leaving 17 bases between the germline ends. Germline V CDR1 and CDR2: MNHEY, SVGAGI. This CDR3 has 14 amino acids. CDR3 sequence (DNA): TGTGCCAGCAGGGCAATGGGGGGGCACGCTGAAGCTTTCTTT. Its translation: CASRAMGGHAEAFF.

V usage is TRBV12-3 or TRBV12-4 and J usage is TRBJ2-1; no clear D gene. The V and J ends lost 3 bases and 12 bases respectively, with 9 bases between them. The CDR3 loop spans 11 amino acids. Written as DNA, the CDR3 is TGTGCCAGCAGTTTCGCGGTCGCGCAGTTCTTC. It yields the protein CASSFAVAQFF.

This clone was detected once. The V and J genes are TRBV14 and TRBJ2-3; possibly TRBD2 for D (6 bases). The CDR3 sequence is 14 residues long. Trimming pared 5 bases from V and 2 bases from J, leaving 11 bases between. The germline V gene encodes CDR1 SGHDN and CDR2 FVKESK. The CDR3 protein is CASSTRDFTDTQYF. CDR3 DNA sequence: TGTGCCAGCAGCACACGGGACTTCACAGATACGCAGTATTTT. Full variable domain (missing parts from reference TRBV14 and TRBJ2-3): EAGVTQFPSHSVIEKGQTVTLRCDPISGHDNLYWYRRVMGKEIKFLLHFVKESKQDESGMPNNRFLAERTGGTYSTLKVQPAELEDSGVYFCASSTRDFTDTQYFGPGTRLTVL.